This T cell receptor beta chain appears in the sequencing data of a study of radiotherapy plus CTLA-4 blockade in lung cancer. This CDR3 contains 16 residues. V lost 4 bases, J lost 1 base, and 15 bases lay in between. Germline V gene lookup returns CDR1 LGHNA and CDR2 YSLEER. This clone was counted between two and nine times. Assay used: immunoSEQ multiplex PCR; TCRdb lists only in-frame clones, some missing. The profile shows roughly 76,000 clones, just under 75% of them singletons. Sequenced here: peripheral blood, sampled from a patient treated with radiotherapy plus ipilimumab. The receptor was isolated from a human donor with non-small cell lung cancer whose response to radiotherapy plus ipilimumab could not be evaluated. The chain recombines TRBV4-3 with TRBJ2-3, with D maybe TRBD1 (5 bases). In nucleotides, the CDR3 is TGCGCCAGCAGCCCGGAAGGGGTCGCCGGCACAGATACGCAGTATTTT. Translation gives CASSPEGVAGTDTQYF.